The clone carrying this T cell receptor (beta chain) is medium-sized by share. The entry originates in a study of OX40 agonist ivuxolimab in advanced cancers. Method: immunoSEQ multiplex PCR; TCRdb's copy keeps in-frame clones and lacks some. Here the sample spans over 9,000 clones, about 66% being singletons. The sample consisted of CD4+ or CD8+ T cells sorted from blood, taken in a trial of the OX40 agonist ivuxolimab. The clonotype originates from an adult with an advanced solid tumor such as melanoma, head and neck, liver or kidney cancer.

The CDR3 loop reads CASSIGLRGPEAFF. CDR3 DNA sequence: TGTGCCAGTAGTATAGGTCTAAGAGGCCCTGAAGCTTTCTTT. The chain carries TRBV19 and TRBJ1-1; D uncertain. V gave up 1 base and J gave up 6 bases, with 12 bases separating them. CDR1 and CDR2 from the germline V gene are LNHDA and SQIVND (reference sequence). CDR3 size: 14 residues.